This T cell receptor beta chain was observed in a study of beta chain features in type 1 diabetes (dated by TCRdb to between 2017 and 2018). As for the study more broadly: Mean age, gender distribution, total cell number and subset yield were not different between patients and healthy donors. In the study, TCRB repertoires of sorted circulating CD4+ T cell subsets from recently diagnosed type 1 diabetes patients were compared with those of matched healthy donors. A total of roughly 100 million sorted cells were examined across all samples, and RNA yield correlated strongly with the number of cells per subset. Regulatory and stem cell-like memory subsets were obtained from only 8 patients and roughly 8 healthy donors, while naive and central memory subsets were obtained from all 30 or so donors. Here is what the overall study found, with its caveats: HLA sub-analyses involved small numbers of individuals, so any influence of HLA type on TCRB rearrangement remained unresolved. In all four CD4+ subsets, TCRB CDR3 length was moderately but significantly shorter in type 1 diabetes patients. Patients with type 1 diabetes made fewer insertions and deleted more nucleotides at VDJ recombination sites, implying thymic rearrangement abnormalities. PCR might favor shorter templates, but patient and control samples were amplified and corrected together, so any skew would affect both groups equally. Because cDNA was sequenced instead of genomic DNA, activated cells with high expression could be over-represented, although the groups did not differ in activation or CD3 levels. Naive, central memory and regulatory TCRB repertoires appeared to be more alike among patients than among healthy donors.

The CDR3 covers 14 residues, taking in both the cysteine and the phenylalanine. CDR3 DNA only is kept here, 42 bases in frame from base 1. The germline V gene (reference sequence) provides CDR1 SSHAT and CDR2 FNYEAQ. Each donor gave one peripheral blood draw, averaging about 120 mL, which was collected into heparinised tubes. A BD FACSAria II was used to sort naive, central memory, regulatory and stem cell-like memory CD4+ T cells with a panel that included CD45RO, CCR7, CD25, CD127, CD95 and CD27. Every sorted population had a purity above 98%. PBMCs were isolated immediately by Lymphoprep density gradient centrifugation and stained directly without culture. So that batch effects would be minimized, each experiment stained and sorted samples in pairs, pairing one healthy donor with one patient. The entire amount of isolated RNA was reverse transcribed using the High Capacity cDNA Reverse Transcription Kit, so the sequenced TCRB transcripts were expressed ones. Deep immunoSEQ sequencing was applied to naive, central memory and regulatory T cell samples, giving an average of around 3.4 million total reads per sample. After sorted cells were lysed in RLT buffer, RNA was extracted with DNase-treated RNeasy Micro or Mini kits, with the choice depending on cell number. To prevent cross-contamination, every cell subset was processed on its own, while patient and healthy donor samples were processed together. The immunoSEQ multiplex PCR was used to amplify TCRB sequences from cDNA, yielding 87-bp fragments that span the CDR3 region. Amplicons were sequenced on the Illumina HiSeq platform. The authors processed their data as follows. Synthetic template baselines were used to correct PCR bias computationally, reads within Hamming distance 2 were collapsed together, and singletons that could not be merged were discarded. Reads were aligned to IMGT to assign V, D and J genes, CDR3 length, and insertions or deletions at six rearrangement sites. Within each subset, clonotype counts were normalized to sorted cell number, after which true diversity and Gini coefficients were computed with the tcR R package. The overlap coefficient, calculated on TCRB nucleotide sequences, was used to measure repertoire sharing. Out-of-frame TCRB sequences from naive cells were analyzed as a proxy for the pre-selection repertoire. In its TCRdb copy, this immuneACCESS table keeps in-frame sequences only and misses some clones. Where compared with another copy, unresolved V genes explain less than half of these, and the others have no known cause. V, J and clone size derive from that table, while D and trimming were established from the DNA sequence. This sample is represented by about 700,000 clones; under 15% of them were singletons. The top ten hold roughly 0.022% of the sample.

This clone was seen only a few times. The antigen this receptor binds is unknown. One end of the junction varies from germline; a read error may be responsible. The sequencing sample was made of naive CD4+ T cells from blood. The intended sense of this specimen's cell subset or site label: true naive CD4+ T cells. The TCR was taken from a man aged 18 to 29 with type 1 diabetes. Recombination connected TRBV7-7 to TRBJ2-7, with 8 junctional bases fitting TRBD1. Here the CDR3 is given as CASSLSDRGHEQYF. In nucleotides, the sequence is TGTGCTAGCAGCTTAAGCGACAGGGGCCACGAGCAGTACTTC.